The clone carrying this T cell receptor (beta chain) was recorded only once. The data were taken from a study of blood T cell repertoires in COVID-19. The method was immunoSEQ multiplex PCR; TCRdb's version includes in-frame clones alone and lacks a portion of them. The repertoire consists of about 190,000 clones, with around 85% occurring once and the leading ten covering about 13%. The CDR3 totals 16 residues. Per the germline V gene, CDR1 is SGHAT and CDR2 is FQNNGV. The V and J ends lost 5 bases and 4 bases, in that order; junction bases with no gene match: 14. Sequencing was performed on peripheral blood. This chain uses TRBV11-2 with TRBJ2-7, with TRBD1 matching 7 bases. The receptor comes from a man aged 45 to 65 who had recovered from COVID-19. The CDR3 reads CASSDISGQYLYEQYF. CDR3 coding DNA: TGTGCCAGCAGCGATATTTCGGGACAGTATCTATACGAGCAGTACTTC.